These 20 T cell receptor beta chains originate from one sample sequenced in a study of T cell responses to AZD1222 COVID-19 vaccine. Assay used: immunoSEQ multiplex PCR; TCRdb lists only in-frame clones, some missing. The repertoire holds some 150,000 clones, with under 95% as singletons. Sequenced material: peripheral blood, taken 28 days after the second AZD1222 dose. These receptors all stem from an adult who received the AZD1222 COVID-19 vaccine.

The chain couples TRBV10-3 to TRBJ1-2; D remains ambiguous. This CDR3 has 12 amino acids. With 10 bases removed from V and 6 bases from J, the gap between germline ends came to 15 bases. Per the germline V gene, CDR1 is ENHRY and CDR2 is SYGVKD. CDR3 sequence reads: CATSLAGDGYTF. Written as DNA, the CDR3 is TGTGCCACCTCCCTTGCTGGGGATGGCTACACCTTC.

The V call is TRBV20-1, the J call TRBJ1-5; 7 bases are a match to TRBD1. V lost 3 bases, J lost 6 bases, and 14 bases stayed unmatched. This CDR3 region has 16 residues. Germline V gene lookup returns CDR1 DFQATT and CDR2 SNEGSKA (reference sequence). CDR3 nucleotide sequence: TGCAGTGCTAGTTCGCCGCGGGACAGATCGAGTCAGCCCCAGCATTTT. Protein product: CSASSPRDRSSQPQHF.

The genes are TRBV21-1 and TRBJ1-5. TRBV21-1 is designated a pseudogene. The CDR3 contains 17 residues. The DNA of the CDR3 is TGTGCCAGCAGCAAAGAACGGTGGGGGGGGTTCAATCAGCCCCAGCATTTT. This translates into CASSKERWGGFNQPQHF.

The chain couples TRBV9 to TRBJ2-7; 14 nucleotides agree with TRBD2. With 7 bases clipped from V and 1 base from J, the junction kept 4 bases outside the gene matches. The CDR3 is 15 residues long. From germline, CDR1 is SGDLS and CDR2 YYNGEE. CDR3 sequence reads: CASGLAGGASYEQYF. The CDR3 DNA is TGTGCCAGCGGACTAGCGGGAGGTGCGTCCTACGAGCAGTACTTC.

The J gene is TRBJ2-7, the V gene TRBV28; 10 bases line up with TRBD1. Trimming removed 2 bases from V and 1 base from J; junction bases left unmatched: 5. Looked up from germline, CDR1 is MDHEN and CDR2 is SYDVKM. CDR3 length: 16 residues. CDR3 residues: CASSLTGQGFSYEQYF. Written as DNA, the CDR3 is TGTGCCAGCAGTTTAACGGGACAGGGGTTTTCCTACGAGCAGTACTTC.

The chain joins TRBV29-1 to TRBJ2-7, with D perhaps TRBD2 (5 bases). Deletions cut 3 bases from V and 5 bases from J, with 8 bases between. Germline V gene data show CDR1 as SQVTM and CDR2 as ANQGSEA. This CDR3 has 11 amino acids. The CDR3 spells CSVDYGNEQYF. For the CDR3, the DNA is TGCAGCGTTGATTACGGGAACGAGCAGTACTTC.

V usage is TRBV29-1 and J usage is TRBJ1-3; D is uncertain. From germline, CDR1 is SQVTM and CDR2 ANQGSEA. Trimming took 7 bases from V and 1 from J, leaving 11 bases between them. The CDR3 is 13 residues long. The CDR3 DNA reads as TGCAGCGCGCGGGTCGGGTCTGGAAACACCATATATTTT. Translation: CSARVGSGNTIYF.

This clone was recorded only once. The CDR3 bases are TGCGCCAGCAGCTTGGCCTCCCACGGACAGGGAACGCGAGGCTACACCTTC. This encodes CASSLASHGQGTRGYTF. This chain joins TRBV5-1 and TRBJ1-2; 8 nucleotides agree with TRBD1. The CDR3 loop spans 17 amino acids. CDR1 is SGHRS and CDR2 is YFSETQ in the germline V gene. J lost 8 bases, V lost 0 bases, and 15 bases had no gene match. Full variable domain (rest looked up from reference TRBV5-1 and TRBJ1-2): KAGVTQTPRYLIKTRGQQVTLSCSPISGHRSVSWYQQTPGQGLQFLFEYFSETQRNKGNFPGRFSGRQFSNSRSEMNVSTLELGDSALYLCASSLASHGQGTRGYTFGSGTRLTVV.

The chain is built from TRBV30 and TRBJ2-1; D possibly corresponds to TRBD2 (6 bases). Deletions cut 6 bases from V and 6 bases from J, with 18 bases between. The CDR3 has 14 residues. From germline, CDR1 is GTSNPN and CDR2 SVGIG (reference sequence). The CDR3 is CACRRDWESNEQFF. The CDR3 DNA reads as TGTGCCTGCCGCCGGGACTGGGAAAGCAATGAGCAGTTCTTC.

This chain joins TRBV29-1 and TRBJ2-7, with TRBD1 as a possible D gene (6 bases). The CDR3 contains 13 residues. V lost 5 bases, J lost 3 bases, and 14 bases lay in between. Looked up from germline, CDR1 is SQVTM and CDR2 is ANQGSEA. CDR3 amino acids: CSVHFQGIYEQYF. The CDR3 DNA reads TGCAGCGTTCACTTCCAGGGGATCTACGAGCAGTACTTC.

V is TRBV2 and J is TRBJ2-7; possibly TRBD2 for D (6 bases). Trimming left V 9 bases short and J 6 bases short, with 15 bases between. Per the germline V gene, CDR1 is SNHLY and CDR2 is FYNNEI. The CDR3 spans 12 residues. In DNA, the CDR3 is TGTGCCAGTTGGACTACCGGGCTCGAGCAGTACTTC. Protein: CASWTTGLEQYF.

The rearrangement links TRBV24-1 to TRBJ1-1, with 8 bases that match TRBD1. Germline assignment: CDR1 KGHDR and CDR2 SFDVKD. Trimming took 6 bases from V and 4 from J; bases not matched to a gene: 9. This CDR3 region has 15 residues. CDR3 residues: CATSSARGRITEAFF. For the CDR3, the DNA is TGTGCCACCAGTAGCGCCAGGGGGCGTATCACTGAAGCTTTCTTT.

A few counts support this clone. This rearrangement joins TRBV7-2 to TRBJ1-1; D not resolved. This CDR3 comprises 10 residues. The ends were cut back, 5 bases at V and 10 bases at J, with 8 bases in the middle. Looked up from germline, CDR1 is SGHTA and CDR2 is FQGNSA. CDR3 sequence reads: CASSLGGAFF. As DNA, the CDR3 is TGTGCCAGCAGCCTGGGTGGAGCTTTCTTT.

The rearrangement links TRBV18 to TRBJ1-5; TRBD1 aligns across 7 bases. The CDR3 is 14 amino acids. The J segment lost 5 bases and the V segment lost 6 bases, leaving 7 bases of the junction unmatched. Germline V CDR1 and CDR2: KGHSH, LQKENI. CDR3 region: CASSATGKDQPQHF. CDR3 bases: TGTGCCAGCTCCGCGACAGGGAAGGATCAGCCCCAGCATTTT.

The chain employs TRBV5-1 and TRBJ2-7; the D gene is possibly TRBD2 (5 bases). This CDR3 has 14 residues. From germline, CDR1 is SGHRS and CDR2 YFSETQ. With 4 bases removed from V and 7 bases from J, the gap between germline ends came to 18 bases. The CDR3 region has the DNA TGCGCCAGCAGCCCCTATGGAGGTCTGTCGGAGCAGTACTTC. It encodes CASSPYGGLSEQYF. The complete variable domain, with remaining parts taken from reference TRBV5-1 and TRBJ2-7, reads KAGVTQTPRYLIKTRGQQVTLSCSPISGHRSVSWYQQTPGQGLQFLFEYFSETQRNKGNFPGRFSGRQFSNSRSEMNVSTLELGDSALYLCASSPYGGLSEQYFGPGTRLTVT.

This chain connects TRBV11-2 to TRBJ2-7; no reliable D call. Germline CDR1 SGHAT, CDR2 FQNNGV. This CDR3 is built from 15 residues. V lost 2 bases and J 2 bases, leaving 13 bases between the germline ends. The CDR3 is CASSLLVGFAYEQYF. DNA for the CDR3: TGTGCCAGCAGCTTACTGGTGGGATTTGCCTACGAGCAGTACTTC.

V gene TRBV3-1 (or the pseudogene TRBV3-2) combines with J gene TRBJ1-1; perhaps TRBD1 as D (6 bases). This CDR3 comprises 14 residues. CDR1 LGHDT and CDR2 YNNKEL come from the germline V gene (reference sequence). The ends were cut back, 7 bases at V and 0 bases at J, with 12 bases in the middle. CDR3 sequence: CASTTQGMNTEAFF. Written as DNA, the CDR3 is TGTGCCAGCACCACACAGGGTATGAACACTGAAGCTTTCTTT.

The CDR3 is CATSREGDSGANVLTF. The CDR3, as DNA: TGTGCCACCAGCAGAGAAGGTGACTCTGGGGCCAACGTCCTGACTTTC. The V call is TRBV15, the J call TRBJ2-6; D not resolved. Trimming removed 0 bases from V and 0 bases from J, with 6 bases in between. This CDR3 spans 16 amino acids. Per the germline V gene, CDR1 is LNHNV and CDR2 is YYDKDF (reference sequence). Together with reference TRBV15 and TRBJ2-6, the CDR3 gives the full variable domain: DAMVIQNPRYQVTQFGKPVTLSCSQTLNHNVMYWYQQKSSQAPKLLFHYYDKDFNNEADTPDNFQSRRPNTSFCFLDIRSPGLGDTAMYLCATSREGDSGANVLTFGAGSRLTVL.

The V call is TRBV7-2, the J call TRBJ2-3; TRBD1 matches at 7 bases. The CDR3 has 15 amino acids. Germline CDR1 and CDR2: SGHTA and FQGNSA. The ends lost 5 bases at V and 1 base at J; junction bases unmatched: 6. CDR3 bases: TGTGCCAGCAGCCGGGACAGTAGCGGCACAGATACGCAGTATTTT. It is translated as CASSRDSSGTDTQYF.

The rearrangement links TRBV7-3 to TRBJ2-1, with D possibly TRBD2 on 6 matching bases. CDR3 size: 13 residues. Germline V gene data show CDR1 as SGHTA and CDR2 as FQGTGA. The V end lost 5 bases, the J end lost 8 bases, and 13 bases lay between the germline ends. CDR3 region: CASSPTGGDEQFF. The CDR3 coding sequence is TGTGCCAGCAGCCCGACCGGGGGAGATGAGCAGTTCTTC.